The clone carrying this TCR beta chain came up a few times. Its matching antigen is unknown. The entirety of the isolated RNA underwent reverse transcription, so expressed TCRB transcripts were sequenced. Here immunoSEQ multiplex PCR was the method, and the copy in TCRdb shows in-frame clones only, minus some. The table records hundreds of thousands of clones, 9.5% to 13% of them present only once. CD45RO/CCR7/CD25/CD127/CD95/CD27 staining was used to isolate CD4+ naive, central memory, regulatory and stem cell-like memory cells by sorting. The sample is drawn from a study of beta chain features in type 1 diabetes. Whole-study findings and limits: In every one of the four CD4+ subsets, TCRB CDR3s were moderately but significantly shorter in Type 1 diabetes patients. The similarity of naive, central memory and Treg TCRB repertoires appeared greater among patients than among healthy donors. Because the template was cDNA, high-expressing cells might be over-represented.

Germline assignment: CDR1 KGHSH and CDR2 LQKENI. V gave up 1 base and J gave up 5 bases, with 8 bases separating them. The CDR3 runs 13 residues. This TCR was recovered from a man younger than 45 with type 1 diabetes. The chain has TRBV18 and TRBJ2-5; no clear D gene. Sequenced sample: naive CD4+ T cells from blood. The CDR3 sequence is CASSPQQPETQYF. The DNA of the CDR3 is TGTGCCAGCTCACCACAACAGCCGGAGACCCAGTACTTC.